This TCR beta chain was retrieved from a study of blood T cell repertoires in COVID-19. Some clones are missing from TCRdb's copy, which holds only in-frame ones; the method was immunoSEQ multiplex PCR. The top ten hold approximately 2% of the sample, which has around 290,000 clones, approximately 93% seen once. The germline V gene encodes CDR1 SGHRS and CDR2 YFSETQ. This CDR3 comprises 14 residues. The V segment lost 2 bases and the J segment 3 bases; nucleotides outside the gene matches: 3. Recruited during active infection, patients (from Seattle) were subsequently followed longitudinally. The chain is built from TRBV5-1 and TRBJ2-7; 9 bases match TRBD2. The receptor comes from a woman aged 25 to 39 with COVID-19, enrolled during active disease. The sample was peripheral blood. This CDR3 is CASSLGTSNYEQYF. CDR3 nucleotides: TGCGCCAGCAGCTTAGGGACTAGCAACTACGAGCAGTACTTC.